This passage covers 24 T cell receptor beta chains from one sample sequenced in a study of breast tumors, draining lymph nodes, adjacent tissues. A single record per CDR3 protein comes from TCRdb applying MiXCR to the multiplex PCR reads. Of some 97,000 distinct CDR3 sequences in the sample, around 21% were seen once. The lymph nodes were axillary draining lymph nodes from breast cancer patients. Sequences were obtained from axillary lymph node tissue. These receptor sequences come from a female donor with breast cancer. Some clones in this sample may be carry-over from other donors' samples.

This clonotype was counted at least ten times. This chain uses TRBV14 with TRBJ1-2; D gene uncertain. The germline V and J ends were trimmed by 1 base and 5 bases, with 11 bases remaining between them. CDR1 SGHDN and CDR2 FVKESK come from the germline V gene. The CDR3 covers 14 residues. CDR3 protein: CASSQVLSGYGYTF. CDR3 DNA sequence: TGTGCCAGCAGCCAAGTCCTGTCCGGGTATGGCTACACCTTC.

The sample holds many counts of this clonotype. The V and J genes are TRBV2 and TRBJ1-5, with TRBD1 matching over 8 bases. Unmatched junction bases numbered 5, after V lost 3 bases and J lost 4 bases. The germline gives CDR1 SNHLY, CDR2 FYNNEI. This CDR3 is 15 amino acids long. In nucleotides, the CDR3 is TGTGCCAGCAGTGACGTCAGGGGGCTAAATCAGCCCCAGCATTTT. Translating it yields CASSDVRGLNQPQHF.

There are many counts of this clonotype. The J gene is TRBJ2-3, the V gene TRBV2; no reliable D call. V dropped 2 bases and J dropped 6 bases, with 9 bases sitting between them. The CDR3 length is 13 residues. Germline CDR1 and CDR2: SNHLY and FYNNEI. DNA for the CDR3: TGTGCCAGCAGTGAATCCGTCACTGATACGCAGTATTTT. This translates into CASSESVTDTQYF.

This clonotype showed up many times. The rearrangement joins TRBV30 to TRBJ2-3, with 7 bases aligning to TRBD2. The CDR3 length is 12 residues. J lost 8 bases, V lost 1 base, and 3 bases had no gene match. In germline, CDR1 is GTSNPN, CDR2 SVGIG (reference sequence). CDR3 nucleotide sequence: TGTGCCTGGAGTGAGACTAGCCCTACGCAGTATTTT. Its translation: CAWSETSPTQYF. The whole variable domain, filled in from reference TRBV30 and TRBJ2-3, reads SQTIHQWPATLVQPVGSPLSLECTVEGTSNPNLYWYRQAAGRGLQLLFYSVGIGQISSEVPQNLSASRPQDRQFILSSKKLLLSDSGFYLCAWSETSPTQYFGPGTRLTVL.

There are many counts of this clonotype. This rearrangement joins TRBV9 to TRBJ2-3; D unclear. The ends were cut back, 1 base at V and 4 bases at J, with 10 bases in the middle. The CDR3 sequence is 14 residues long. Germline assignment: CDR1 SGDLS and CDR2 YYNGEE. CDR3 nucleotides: TGTGCCAGCAGCGTATCGGTATCCCCAGATACGCAGTATTTT. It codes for CASSVSVSPDTQYF.

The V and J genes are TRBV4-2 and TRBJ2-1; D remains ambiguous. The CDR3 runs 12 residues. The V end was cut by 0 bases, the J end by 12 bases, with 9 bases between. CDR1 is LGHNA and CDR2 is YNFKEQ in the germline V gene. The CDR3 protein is CASSQERTGQFF. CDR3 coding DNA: TGTGCCAGCAGCCAAGAACGCACTGGGCAGTTCTTC.

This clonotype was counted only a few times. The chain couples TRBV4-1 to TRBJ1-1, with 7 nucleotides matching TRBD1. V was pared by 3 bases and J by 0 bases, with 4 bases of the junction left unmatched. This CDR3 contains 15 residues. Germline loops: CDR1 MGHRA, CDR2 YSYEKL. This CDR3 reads CASSQRDRMNTEAFF. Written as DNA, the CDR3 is TGCGCCAGCAGCCAGCGGGACAGAATGAACACTGAAGCTTTCTTT.

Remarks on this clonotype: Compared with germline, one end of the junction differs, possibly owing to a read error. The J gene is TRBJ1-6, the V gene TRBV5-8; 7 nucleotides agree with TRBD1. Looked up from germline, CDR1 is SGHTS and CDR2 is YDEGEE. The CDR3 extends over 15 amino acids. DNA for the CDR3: TGTGCCAGCAGTTGGTCCAGGGGGAATAATTCACCCCTCTACTTT. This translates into CASSWSRGNNSPLYF.

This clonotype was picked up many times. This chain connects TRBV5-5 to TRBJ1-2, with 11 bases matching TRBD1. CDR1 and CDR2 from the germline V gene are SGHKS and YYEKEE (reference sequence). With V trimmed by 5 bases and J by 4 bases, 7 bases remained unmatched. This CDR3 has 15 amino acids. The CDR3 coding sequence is TGTGCCAGCAGTAAAGGACAGGGGGCCGGCTATGGCTACACCTTC. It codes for CASSKGQGAGYGYTF. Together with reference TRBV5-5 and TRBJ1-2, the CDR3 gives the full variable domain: DAGVTQSPTHLIKTRGQQVTLRCSPISGHKSVSWYQQVLGQGPQFIFQYYEKEERGRGNFPDRFSARQFPNYSSELNVNALLLGDSALYLCASSKGQGAGYGYTFGSGTRLTVV.

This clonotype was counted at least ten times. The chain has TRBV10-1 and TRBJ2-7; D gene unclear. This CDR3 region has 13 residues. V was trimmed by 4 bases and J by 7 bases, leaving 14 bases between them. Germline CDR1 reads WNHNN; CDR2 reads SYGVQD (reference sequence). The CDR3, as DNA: TGCGCCAGCAGTGCCGCGGCGACCTTGGAGCAGTACTTC. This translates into CASSAAATLEQYF.

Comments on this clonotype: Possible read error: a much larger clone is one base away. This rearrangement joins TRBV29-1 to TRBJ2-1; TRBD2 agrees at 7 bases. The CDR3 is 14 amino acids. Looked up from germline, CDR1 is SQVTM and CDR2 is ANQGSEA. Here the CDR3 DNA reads TGCAGCGTCGAACTAGCGATTTCCTACGATGAGCAGTTCTTC. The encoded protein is CSVELAISYDEQFF.

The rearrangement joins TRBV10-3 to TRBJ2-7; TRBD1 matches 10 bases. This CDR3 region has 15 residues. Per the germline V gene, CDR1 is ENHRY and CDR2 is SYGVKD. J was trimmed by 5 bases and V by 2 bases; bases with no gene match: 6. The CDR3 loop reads CAISEHRDRGNEQYF. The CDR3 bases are TGTGCCATCAGTGAGCACCGGGACAGGGGCAACGAGCAGTACTTC.

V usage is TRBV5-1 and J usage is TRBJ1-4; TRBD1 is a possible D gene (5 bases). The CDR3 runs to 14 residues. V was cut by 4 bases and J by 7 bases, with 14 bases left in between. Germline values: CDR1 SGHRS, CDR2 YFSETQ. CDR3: CASSVGGSSEKLFF. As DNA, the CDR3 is TGCGCCAGCAGCGTCGGGGGGAGCAGTGAAAAACTGTTTTTT.

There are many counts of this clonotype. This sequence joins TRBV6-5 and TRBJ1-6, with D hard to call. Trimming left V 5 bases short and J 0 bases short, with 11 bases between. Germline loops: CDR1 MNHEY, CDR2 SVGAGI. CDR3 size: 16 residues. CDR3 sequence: CASSRTVSSYNSPLHF. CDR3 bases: TGTGCCAGCAGTCGGACGGTTAGCTCCTATAATTCACCCCTCCACTTT.

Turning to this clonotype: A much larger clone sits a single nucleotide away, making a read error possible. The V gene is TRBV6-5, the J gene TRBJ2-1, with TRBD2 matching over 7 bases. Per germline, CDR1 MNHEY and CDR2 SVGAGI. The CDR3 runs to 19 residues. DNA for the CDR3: TGTGCCGGCAGTTACTCGCGCTCCCCCCCGGGACTACCTTACAATGAGCAGTTCTTC. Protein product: CAGSYSRSPPGLPYNEQFF.

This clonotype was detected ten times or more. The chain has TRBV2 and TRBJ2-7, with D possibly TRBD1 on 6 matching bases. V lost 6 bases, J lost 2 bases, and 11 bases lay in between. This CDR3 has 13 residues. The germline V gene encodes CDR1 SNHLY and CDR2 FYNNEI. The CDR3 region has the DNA TGTGCCAGCAGGCTACAGGGTGCCTACGAGCAGTACTTC. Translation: CASRLQGAYEQYF.

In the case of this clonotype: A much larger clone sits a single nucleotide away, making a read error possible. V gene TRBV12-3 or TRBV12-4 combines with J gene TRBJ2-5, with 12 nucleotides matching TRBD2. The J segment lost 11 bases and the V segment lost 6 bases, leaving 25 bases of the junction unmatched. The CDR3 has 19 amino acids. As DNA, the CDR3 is TGTGCCAGCAGCCCCCTGCTGGGGGCTAGCGGGAGGGCAGAACCGGGACAGTACTTC. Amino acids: CASSPLLGASGRAEPGQYF.

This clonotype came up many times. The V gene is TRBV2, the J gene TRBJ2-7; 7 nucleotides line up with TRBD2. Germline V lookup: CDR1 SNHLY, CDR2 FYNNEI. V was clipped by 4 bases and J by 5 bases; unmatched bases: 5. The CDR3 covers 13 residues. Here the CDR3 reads CASSATSVNEQYF. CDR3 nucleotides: TGTGCCAGCAGTGCCACTAGCGTCAACGAGCAGTACTTC.

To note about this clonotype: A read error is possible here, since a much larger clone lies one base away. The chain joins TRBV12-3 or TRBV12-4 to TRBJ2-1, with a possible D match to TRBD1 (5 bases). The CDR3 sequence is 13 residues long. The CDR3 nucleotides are TGTGCCGGCAGCCCACAGGCCTACAATGAGCAGTTCTTC. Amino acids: CAGSPQAYNEQFF.

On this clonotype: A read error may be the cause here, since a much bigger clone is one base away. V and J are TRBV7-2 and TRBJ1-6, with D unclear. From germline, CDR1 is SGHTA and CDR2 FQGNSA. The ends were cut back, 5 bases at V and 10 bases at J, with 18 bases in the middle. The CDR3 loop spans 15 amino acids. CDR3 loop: CASSPREQARSPLHF. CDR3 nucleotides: TGTGCCAGCAGCCCCCGAGAGCAGGCGCGGTCACCCCTCCACTTT. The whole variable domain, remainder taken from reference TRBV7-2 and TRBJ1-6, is GAGVSQSPSNKVTEKGKDVELRCDPISGHTALYWYRQSLGQGLEFLIYFQGNSAPDKSGLPSDRFSAERTGGSVSTLTIQRTQQEDSAVYLCASSPREQARSPLHFGNGTRLTVT.

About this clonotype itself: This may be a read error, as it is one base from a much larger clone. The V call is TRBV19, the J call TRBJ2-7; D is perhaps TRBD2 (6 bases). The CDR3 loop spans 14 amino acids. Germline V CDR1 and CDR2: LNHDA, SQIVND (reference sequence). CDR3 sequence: CASSNSGPPYELYF. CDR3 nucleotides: TGTGCCAGTAGTAACAGCGGGCCGCCCTACGAGCTGTACTTC.

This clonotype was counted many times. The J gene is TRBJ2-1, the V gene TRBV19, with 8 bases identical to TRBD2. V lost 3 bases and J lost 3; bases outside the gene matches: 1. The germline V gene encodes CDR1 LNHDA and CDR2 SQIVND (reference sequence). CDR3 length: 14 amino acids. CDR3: CASSMGLVYNEQFF. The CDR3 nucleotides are TGTGCCAGTAGTATGGGACTAGTCTACAATGAGCAGTTCTTC.

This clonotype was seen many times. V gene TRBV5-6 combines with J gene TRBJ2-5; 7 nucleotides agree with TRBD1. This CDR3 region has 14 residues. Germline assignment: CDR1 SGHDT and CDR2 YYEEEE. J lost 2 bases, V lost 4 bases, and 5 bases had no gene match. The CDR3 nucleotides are TGTGCCAGCAGCAAGACAGGGAGTCAAGAGACCCAGTACTTC. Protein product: CASSKTGSQETQYF. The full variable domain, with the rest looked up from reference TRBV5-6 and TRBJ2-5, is DAGVTQSPTHLIKTRGQQVTLRCSPKSGHDTVSWYQQALGQGPQFIFQYYEEEERQRGNFPDRFSGHQFPNYSSELNVNALLLGDSALYLCASSKTGSQETQYFGPGTRLLVL.

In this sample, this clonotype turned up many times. This chain's CDR3 is CSASLSASGRPYEQYF. In DNA, the CDR3 is TGCAGTGCTAGTTTGAGTGCTAGCGGGAGGCCCTACGAGCAGTACTTC. V gene TRBV20-1 combines with J gene TRBJ2-7, with 11 bases identical to TRBD2. The CDR3 covers 16 residues. Germline V gene data show CDR1 as DFQATT and CDR2 as SNEGSKA (reference sequence). J lost 2 bases, V lost 3 bases, and 9 bases had no gene match.